The 21 T cell receptor beta chains in this list originate from one sample, sequenced in a study of blood T cell repertoires in COVID-19. Sequencing was performed with immunoSEQ multiplex PCR; in TCRdb, only in-frame clones are kept and a portion is missing. The sample consists of fewer than 250,000 clones, 88% of them appearing once. Sequencing was done on a sample of peripheral blood. The receptors stem from a man in his 70s with acute or convalescent COVID-19.

This chain connects TRBV5-1 to TRBJ2-7; 7 bases agree with TRBD2. The CDR3 spans 15 residues. The ends lost 4 bases at V and 3 bases at J; junction bases unmatched: 10. CDR1 SGHRS and CDR2 YFSETQ come from the germline V gene. The CDR3: CASSREGTTYYEQYF. CDR3 DNA sequence: TGCGCCAGCAGCAGGGAGGGGACTACCTACTACGAGCAGTACTTC.

The chain is built from TRBV25-1 and TRBJ2-2; D is undetermined. The germline gives CDR1 MGHDK, CDR2 SYGVNS. The CDR3 sequence is 12 residues long. Deletions cut 3 bases from V and 7 bases from J, with 6 bases between. The CDR3 protein is CASSDSIGELFF. The CDR3 region has the DNA TGTGCCAGCAGTGACAGTATCGGGGAGCTGTTTTTT.

The rearrangement links TRBV2 to TRBJ2-3; D gene ambiguous. Between the trimmed V and J ends, which lost 7 bases and 0 bases, there was a span of 14 bases. CDR1 SNHLY and CDR2 FYNNEI come from the germline V gene. CDR3 length: 15 amino acids. CDR3 coding DNA: TGTGCCAGCAACCCTGACATTCTTAGCACAGATACGCAGTATTTT. Its protein is CASNPDILSTDTQYF. The variable domain in full, with the rest retrieved from reference TRBV2 and TRBJ2-3, is EPEVTQTPSHQVTQMGQEVILRCVPISNHLYFYWYRQILGQKVEFLVSFYNNEISEKSEIFDDQFSVERPDGSNFTLKIRSTKLEDSAMYFCASNPDILSTDTQYFGPGTRLTVL.

The J gene is TRBJ2-1, the V gene TRBV7-2; TRBD2 matches at 7 bases. This CDR3 contains 19 residues. Trimming cost V 1 base and J 0 bases; bases outside gene matches: 12. The germline V gene has CDR1 SGHTA and CDR2 FQGNSA. CDR3 protein: CASSLVPAGLTRSYNEQFF. In nucleotides, the CDR3 is TGTGCCAGCAGCTTAGTCCCAGCGGGACTCACCCGCTCCTACAATGAGCAGTTCTTC.

The V gene is TRBV2, the J gene TRBJ2-5; 8 nucleotides line up with TRBD2. The CDR3 consists of 14 residues. The germline V gene encodes CDR1 SNHLY and CDR2 FYNNEI. With 7 bases clipped from V and 7 bases from J, the junction kept 11 bases outside the gene matches. This chain's CDR3 is CASTTGGGLVTQYF. Here the CDR3 DNA reads TGTGCCAGCACCACGGGGGGGGGCTTGGTGACCCAGTACTTC.

In regard to this clone: The same CDR3 also results from other DNA sequences found in this sample. CDR3 DNA: TGTGCCAGCAGTGCGGGCTACGAGCAGTACTTC. Encoded protein: CASSAGYEQYF. This chain uses TRBV2 with TRBJ2-7; D remains ambiguous. From germline, CDR1 is SNHLY and CDR2 FYNNEI. The V gene lost 4 bases and the J gene lost 3 bases, with 4 bases spanning the gap. The CDR3 has 11 amino acids.

This CDR3 reads CASSDMAYSSYNEQFF. The CDR3 DNA sequence: TGTGCCAGCAGTGATATGGCTTACAGCTCCTACAATGAGCAGTTCTTC. The chain uses TRBV2 and TRBJ2-1; no firm D call. Looked up from germline, CDR1 is SNHLY and CDR2 is FYNNEI. CDR3 length: 16 residues. V dropped 3 bases and J dropped 0 bases, with 12 bases sitting between them.

This chain links TRBV18 with TRBJ2-7, with a possible D match to TRBD2 (6 bases). The CDR3 is 16 amino acids. Trimming pared 4 bases from V and 7 bases from J, leaving 23 bases between. In germline, CDR1 is KGHSH, CDR2 LQKENI. The CDR3 loop reads CASSQLPVGRGVEQYF. CDR3 nucleotide sequence: TGTGCCAGCTCACAACTACCCGTGGGGCGGGGTGTAGAGCAGTACTTC.

This clone occurred once. The V gene is TRBV9, the J gene TRBJ1-4, with unresolved D. CDR3 size: 14 residues. The V gene lost 5 bases and the J gene lost 3 bases, with 11 bases spanning the gap. Germline V gene sequence: CDR1 SGDLS, CDR2 YYNGEE. In DNA form, the CDR3 reads TGTGCCAGCAGTGTCGGTATGTCTAATGAAAAACTGTTTTTT. Translated, it gives CASSVGMSNEKLFF.

The V call is TRBV7-2, the J call TRBJ2-4; D is ambiguous. CDR1 is SGHTA and CDR2 is FQGNSA in the germline V gene. V lost 6 bases, J lost 7 bases, and 7 bases lay in between. This CDR3 contains 11 residues. This chain's CDR3 is CASSSRNIQYF. In DNA form, the CDR3 reads TGTGCCAGCAGTTCCCGGAACATTCAGTACTTC.

The chain uses TRBV6-1 and TRBJ2-2, with unresolved D. Germline lookup yields CDR1 MNHNS and CDR2 SASEGT. The CDR3 is 14 amino acids. V was cut by 2 bases and J by 1 base, with 5 bases left in between. CDR3 residues: CASSEYMNTGELFF. CDR3 bases: TGTGCCAGCAGTGAATACATGAACACCGGGGAGCTGTTTTTT.

The chain uses TRBV19 and TRBJ2-1; the match to TRBD2 covers 15 bases. Germline-derived CDR1 and CDR2 are LNHDA and SQIVND (reference sequence). The CDR3 spans 16 residues. V shed 5 bases, J shed 2 bases, and the junction held 1 base outside the gene matches. The CDR3 is CASSGTSGGTYNEQFF. CDR3 in DNA: TGTGCCAGTAGTGGGACTAGCGGGGGGACCTACAATGAGCAGTTCTTC.

The chain has TRBV27 and TRBJ1-6; 10 bases fit TRBD1. From germline, CDR1 is MNHEY and CDR2 SMNVEV (reference sequence). The CDR3 is 14 amino acids. The junction had 2 bases not matched to a gene; V was cut back by 6 bases and J by 6 bases. CDR3 sequence reads: CASRRTGGNSPLHF. The CDR3 nucleotides are TGTGCCAGCAGGCGGACAGGGGGTAATTCACCCCTCCACTTT.

This chain connects TRBV7-3 to TRBJ2-1, with a tentative D call TRBD2 (7 bases). The CDR3 runs 19 residues. Germline V CDR1 and CDR2: SGHTA, FQGTGA. Trimming left V 3 bases short and J 3 bases short, with 24 bases between. CDR3 protein: CASSLEGGPRGIGYNEQFF. The DNA of the CDR3 is TGTGCCAGCAGCTTGGAGGGAGGGCCTAGGGGGATTGGCTACAATGAGCAGTTCTTC.

This chain links TRBV7-9 with TRBJ1-2, with 9 bases matching TRBD1. CDR3 size: 15 residues. The V gene end was trimmed by 4 bases and the J gene end by 5 bases; junction bases not matched to a gene: 8. Germline V CDR1 and CDR2: SEHNR, FQNEAQ (reference sequence). This CDR3 reads CASSSRQGVGYGYTF. In DNA form, the CDR3 reads TGTGCCAGCAGCTCCCGACAGGGGGTTGGTTATGGCTACACCTTC.

This clone was counted between two and nine times. The rearrangement joins TRBV5-6 to TRBJ2-7; possibly TRBD1 for D (8 bases). Trimming stripped 2 bases from V and 2 bases from J, with 17 bases between. This CDR3 is built from 16 residues. Germline assignment: CDR1 SGHDT and CDR2 YYEEEE. Here the CDR3 DNA reads TGTGCCAGCAGCTTACAGGGGGGGCAGGCCGCCTACGAGCAGTACTTC. Its translation: CASSLQGGQAAYEQYF.

This chain links TRBV5-4 with TRBJ2-7; 11 positions agree with TRBD1. Germline-derived CDR1 and CDR2 are SGHNT and YYREEE (reference sequence). V was pared by 2 bases and J by 7 bases, with 5 bases of the junction left unmatched. The CDR3 spans 14 residues. The CDR3 coding sequence is TGTGCCAGCAGCTTCCGGGGACAGGGGGGGGAGCAGTACTTC. This translates into CASSFRGQGGEQYF.

The chain uses TRBV5-4 and TRBJ1-1; D perhaps matches TRBD1 (5 bases). The CDR3 loop spans 14 amino acids. Trimming shortened V by 4 bases and J by 5 bases, and 15 bases separated the two germline ends. Looked up from germline, CDR1 is SGHNT and CDR2 is YYREEE (reference sequence). The CDR3 region has the DNA TGTGCCAGCAGCATATTGGCCGGGGGAACTGAAGCTTTCTTT. Its protein is CASSILAGGTEAFF.

On this clone: Other DNA sequences from this sample encode an identical CDR3 as well. The chain links TRBV6-5 to TRBJ1-5; 9 bases agree with TRBD1. Germline values: CDR1 MNHEY, CDR2 SVGAGI. V shed 6 bases and J 2 bases; nucleotides not matched to a gene: 2. The CDR3 is made up of 14 amino acids. CDR3 sequence reads: CASRRTGGNQPQHF. The DNA for the CDR3 is TGTGCCAGCAGGCGGACAGGGGGCAATCAGCCCCAGCATTTT.

This rearrangement joins TRBV20-1 to TRBJ1-2; D is undetermined. The CDR3 spans 11 residues. Trimming left V 2 bases short and J 4 bases short, with 5 bases between. The germline gives CDR1 DFQATT, CDR2 SNEGSKA (reference sequence). CDR3 residues: CSARSSYGYTF. CDR3 in DNA: TGCAGTGCTAGATCCAGCTATGGCTACACCTTC.

CDR3 DNA sequence: TGTGCCAGCAGCTTATGGCCCGGGCAGGGGGGCACAGATACGCAGTATTTT. Protein: CASSLWPGQGGTDTQYF. This chain links TRBV7-3 with TRBJ2-3, with 7 bases matching TRBD1. Trimming took 2 bases from V and 1 from J; bases not matched to a gene: 9. The CDR3 has 17 residues. The germline V gene has CDR1 SGHTA and CDR2 FQGTGA.